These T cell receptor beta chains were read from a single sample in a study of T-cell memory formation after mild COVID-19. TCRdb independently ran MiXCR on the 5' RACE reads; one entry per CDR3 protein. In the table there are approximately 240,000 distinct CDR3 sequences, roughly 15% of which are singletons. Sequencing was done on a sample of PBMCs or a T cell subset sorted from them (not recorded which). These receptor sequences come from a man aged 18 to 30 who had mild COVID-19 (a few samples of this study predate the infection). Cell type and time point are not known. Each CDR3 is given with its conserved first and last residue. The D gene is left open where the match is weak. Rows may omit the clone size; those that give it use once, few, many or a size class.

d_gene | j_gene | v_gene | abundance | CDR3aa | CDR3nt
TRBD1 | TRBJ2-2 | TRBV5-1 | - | CASIYGTGDTGELFF | TGCGCCAGCATCTACGGGACAGGGGACACCGGGGAGCTGTTTTTT
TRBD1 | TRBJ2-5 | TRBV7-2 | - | CASRPDRGPGTQYF | TGTGCCAGCAGACCAGACAGGGGGCCGGGGACCCAGTACTTC
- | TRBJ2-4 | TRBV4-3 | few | CASSQDAVVQGSAAKNIQYF | TGCGCCAGCAGCCAAGATGCGGTTGTACAAGGGTCGGCGGCCAAAAACATTCAGTACTTC
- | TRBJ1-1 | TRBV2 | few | CASSGVQNTEAFF | TGTGCCAGCAGTGGGGTCCAGAACACTGAAGCTTTCTTT
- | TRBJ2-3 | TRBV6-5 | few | CASSHLRARGPDTQYF | TGTGCCAGCAGTCACCTCCGGGCCCGGGGGCCAGATACGCAGTATTTT
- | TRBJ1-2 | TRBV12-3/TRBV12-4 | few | CASSLKVLYGYTF | TGTGCCAGCAGTTTGAAAGTCCTATATGGCTACACCTTC
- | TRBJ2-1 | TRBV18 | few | CASSPGLHNNEQFF | TGTGCCAGCTCACCGGGACTCCACAACAATGAGCAGTTCTTC
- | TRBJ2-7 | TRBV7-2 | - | CASSLDVYSYEQYF | TGTGCCAGCAGCTTGGACGTATACTCCTACGAGCAGTACTTC
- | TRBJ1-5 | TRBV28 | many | CASSLLAGHQPQHF | TGTGCCAGCAGTTTATTGGCAGGGCATCAGCCCCAGCATTTT
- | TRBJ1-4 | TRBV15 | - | CATSRVGTTPIGKLFF | TGTGCCACCAGCAGAGTCGGGACAACCCCAATTGGAAAACTGTTTTTT
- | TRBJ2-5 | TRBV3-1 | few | CASSYRVEETQYF | TGTGCCAGCAGCTACAGGGTGGAAGAGACCCAGTACTTC
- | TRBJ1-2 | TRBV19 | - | CASSIGRNNYGYTF | TGTGCCAGTAGTATAGGACGGAATAACTATGGCTACACCTTC
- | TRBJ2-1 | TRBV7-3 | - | CASSPGWSHNEQFF | TGTGCCAGCAGCCCCGGCTGGAGTCACAATGAGCAGTTCTTC
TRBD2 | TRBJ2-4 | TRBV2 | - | CASIASGGTPSIQYF | TGTGCCAGCATCGCTAGCGGGGGAACACCCAGCATTCAGTACTTC
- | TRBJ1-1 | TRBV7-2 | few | CASSKGQWNTEAFF | TGTGCCAGCAGCAAGGGACAATGGAACACTGAAGCTTTCTTT
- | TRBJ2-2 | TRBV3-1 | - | CASSQGLGTGELFF | TGTGCCAGCAGCCAAGGATTAGGCACCGGGGAGCTGTTTTTT
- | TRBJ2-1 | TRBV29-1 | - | CSVERNQGQNEQFF | TGCAGCGTTGAAAGGAATCAGGGTCAGAATGAGCAGTTCTTC
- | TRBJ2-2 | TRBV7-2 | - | CASSLNAGTNTGELFF | TGTGCCAGCAGCTTAAATGCGGGGACAAACACCGGGGAGCTGTTTTTT
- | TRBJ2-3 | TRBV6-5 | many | CASTPRGDPTDTQYF | TGTGCCAGCACGCCAAGGGGGGATCCCACAGATACGCAGTATTTT
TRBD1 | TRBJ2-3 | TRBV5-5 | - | CASSLVGSQGAPNTQYF | TGTGCCAGCAGCTTGGTAGGTTCTCAGGGGGCGCCGAATACGCAGTATTTT
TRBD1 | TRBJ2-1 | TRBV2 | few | CANDRAPNNEQFF | TGTGCCAACGACAGGGCTCCCAACAATGAGCAGTTCTTC
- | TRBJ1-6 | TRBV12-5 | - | CASGSDRNNSPLHF | TGTGCTAGTGGCTCCGACAGGAATAATTCACCCCTCCACTTT
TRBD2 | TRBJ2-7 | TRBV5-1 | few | CASSGGRLAGPLEQYF | TGCGCCAGCAGCGGAGGGCGACTAGCGGGGCCCCTAGAGCAGTACTTC
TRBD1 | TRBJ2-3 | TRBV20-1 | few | CSANPGQGIDTQYF | TGCAGTGCTAACCCGGGACAGGGGATCGATACGCAGTATTTT
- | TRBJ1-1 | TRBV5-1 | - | CASSSGERLEAFF | TGCGCCAGCAGCTCGGGGGAGAGACTTGAAGCTTTCTTT
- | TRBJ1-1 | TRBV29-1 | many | CSANGARTEAFF | TGCAGCGCAAACGGGGCTAGGACTGAAGCTTTCTTT
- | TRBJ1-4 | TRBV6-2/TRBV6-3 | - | CASSRRQSREKLFF | TGTGCCAGCAGTCGCCGACAGAGTCGAGAAAAACTGTTTTTT
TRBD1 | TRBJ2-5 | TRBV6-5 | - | CASSGQVQETQYF | TGTGCCAGCAGCGGACAGGTTCAAGAGACCCAGTACTTC